These 24 T cell receptor beta chains originate from one sample sequenced in a study of patients and donors after allogeneic stem cell transplantation. TCRdb independently ran MiXCR on the RT-PCR reads; one entry per CDR3 protein. The table shows 920,000 or so distinct CDR3 sequences, with about a sixth occurring only once. Sequencing input: blood, either unsorted or a sorted T cell fraction (not recorded which). These receptors all come from a human donor who was either an allogeneic HSCT recipient or a stem cell or donor lymphocyte infusion donor (not recorded which). It is not recorded whose cells these are; they may come from a transplant donor.

This clonotype appeared many times. The rearrangement links TRBV6-2 or TRBV6-3 to TRBJ2-5, with 8 bases identical to TRBD1. Trimming took 9 bases from V and 4 from J; bases not matched to a gene: 4. Germline lookup yields CDR1 MNHEY and CDR2 SVGEGT. The CDR3 loop spans 12 amino acids. The CDR3 coding sequence is TGTGCCAGTTCAGGGGGCCGAGAGACCCAGTACTTC. It translates to CASSGGRETQYF.

There are many counts of this clonotype. The rearrangement links TRBV4-1 to TRBJ1-1, with D possibly being TRBD1 (6 bases). The CDR3 contains 15 residues. The germline V gene encodes CDR1 MGHRA and CDR2 YSYEKL. Between the trimmed V and J ends, which lost 3 bases and 4 bases, there was a span of 15 bases. The CDR3 loop is CASSHLFLQGTEAFF. The CDR3 DNA reads TGCGCCAGCAGCCACCTATTCTTACAGGGCACTGAAGCTTTCTTT.

The chain employs TRBV7-2 and TRBJ2-2; D possibly matches TRBD1 or TRBD2 (6 bases each). V lost 3 bases and J lost 2, with 13 bases in between. Germline CDR1 is SGHTA and CDR2 is FQGNSA. This CDR3 has 16 residues. The CDR3 reads CASSFLRGPNTGELFF. CDR3 sequence (DNA): TGTGCCAGCAGCTTCCTCCGGGGGCCCAACACCGGGGAGCTGTTTTTT.

This clonotype was observed a few times. The chain carries TRBV20-1 and TRBJ1-2, with D maybe TRBD1 (5 bases). The germline V gene encodes CDR1 DFQATT and CDR2 SNEGSKA (reference sequence). This CDR3 has 14 amino acids. The V and J ends lost 5 bases and 1 base respectively, with 14 bases between them. This CDR3 is CSAGTGGGNYGYTF. The CDR3 DNA is TGCAGTGCTGGCACCGGGGGTGGTAACTATGGCTACACCTTC.

The chain couples TRBV10-3 to TRBJ2-1, with a possible D match to TRBD1 (6 bases). The CDR3 is 15 amino acids. V was clipped by 1 base and J by 9 bases, with 16 bases between them. Germline assignment: CDR1 ENHRY and CDR2 SYGVKD. The CDR3 protein is CAISEYRDTLFEQFF. The CDR3 nucleotides are TGTGCCATCAGTGAGTATCGGGACACACTCTTTGAGCAGTTCTTC.

This clonotype has only a few counts. A read error is likely, as this CDR3 ends without the conserved phenylalanine or tryptophan. The limits of the CDR3 on the DNA are not certain, so only TCRdb's listed CDR3 is given. J is TRBJ1-2 and V is TRBV7-9. The CDR3 has 12 residues if both end residues are counted. Germline CDR1 is SEHNR and CDR2 is FQNEAQ (reference sequence). This CDR3 is CASSLNLDPASL.

The gene calls are TRBV4-3 and TRBJ2-5, with D tentatively TRBD1 (6 bases). This CDR3 has 15 residues. CDR1 is LGHNA and CDR2 is YSLEER in the germline V gene. The V and J ends lost 2 bases and 1 base respectively, with 11 bases between them. The CDR3 coding sequence is TGCGCCAGCAGCCAAACGGACAGACCCCAAGAGACCCAGTACTTC. Translated: CASSQTDRPQETQYF.

This clonotype was detected a few times. The chain's CDR3 is CAISDEGRDSPLHF. CDR3 coding DNA: TGTGCCATCAGTGACGAGGGTCGTGATTCACCCCTCCACTTT. This chain links TRBV10-3 with TRBJ1-6; D call uncertain. V lost 3 bases, J lost 8 bases, and 11 bases lay in between. CDR3 size: 14 residues. The germline gives CDR1 ENHRY, CDR2 SYGVKD.

This clonotype has more than one count but fewer than ten. This sequence joins TRBV20-1 and TRBJ2-3; TRBD1 is a possible D gene (5 bases). Germline CDR1 and CDR2: DFQATT and SNEGSKA (reference sequence). This CDR3 is built from 12 residues. Trimming took off 7 bases at V and 3 bases at J, with 11 bases between the two ends. As DNA, the CDR3 is TGCAGTGGCGACAGACAAACAGATACGCAGTATTTT. Translation gives CSGDRQTDTQYF.

Many counts were recorded for this clonotype. The rearrangement links TRBV4-2 to TRBJ2-1; D unclear. Trimming pared 1 base from V and 0 bases from J, leaving 10 bases between. Germline V gene data show CDR1 as LGHNA and CDR2 as YNFKEQ. The CDR3 has 16 residues. As DNA, the CDR3 is TGTGCCAGCAGCCAAGGTCCCATTTTCTCCTACAATGAGCAGTTCTTC. This translates into CASSQGPIFSYNEQFF.

V usage is TRBV5-5 and J usage is TRBJ1-1, with TRBD1 matching 11 bases. The V gene end was trimmed by 2 bases and the J gene end by 11 bases; junction bases not matched to a gene: 17. Germline CDR1 is SGHKS and CDR2 is YYEKEE (reference sequence). This CDR3 spans 17 amino acids. The CDR3: CASSLMDRGRTPGGAFF. In DNA form, the CDR3 reads TGTGCCAGCAGCTTAATGGACAGGGGGCGGACCCCGGGTGGTGCTTTCTTT.

This clonotype was seen repeatedly, ten times or more. The chain is built from TRBV7-8 and TRBJ2-5, with D tentatively TRBD1 (6 bases). This CDR3 has 14 amino acids. Germline CDR1 and CDR2: SGHVS and FQNEAQ. With 5 bases removed from V and 1 base from J, the gap between germline ends came to 11 bases. The DNA for the CDR3 is TGTGCCAGCAGCCCTGGACAGCTCCAAGAGACCCAGTACTTC. Residues: CASSPGQLQETQYF. Full variable domain (outside the CDR3, taken from reference TRBV7-8 and TRBJ2-5): GAGVSQSPRYKVAKRGQDVALRCDPISGHVSLFWYQQALGQGPEFLTYFQNEAQLDKSGLPSDRFFAERPEGSVSTLKIQRTQQEDSAVYLCASSPGQLQETQYFGPGTRLLVL.

The CDR3 nucleotides read TGCAGTGCTAGAGACGGAAACACAGATACGCAGTATTTT. This gives the protein CSARDGNTDTQYF. The chain recombines TRBV20-1 with TRBJ2-3; no clear D. The CDR3 has 13 amino acids. V lost 0 bases and J lost 2, with 6 bases in between. Germline V gene data show CDR1 as DFQATT and CDR2 as SNEGSKA (reference sequence).

This clonotype was seen a handful of times. The chain joins TRBV20-1 to TRBJ2-1; 8 bases fit TRBD2. From germline, CDR1 is DFQATT and CDR2 SNEGSKA (reference sequence). The junction had 10 bases not matched to a gene; V was cut back by 5 bases and J by 4 bases. The CDR3 covers 15 residues. The CDR3 bases are TGCAGTGCTTCTCCGGGTAGCGGGACTTACAATGAGCAGTTCTTC. This translates into CSASPGSGTYNEQFF.

This clonotype was observed a handful of times. The chain joins TRBV3-1 to TRBJ2-4; 7 nucleotides agree with TRBD1. In germline, CDR1 is LGHDT, CDR2 YNNKEL (reference sequence). Trimming at V came to 4 bases and at J to 3 bases, leaving 9 bases not matched to a gene. This CDR3 comprises 16 residues. The CDR3 protein is CASSRGTTGDKNIQYF. The CDR3 DNA sequence: TGTGCCAGCAGCCGGGGAACTACAGGGGACAAAAACATTCAGTACTTC.

This chain joins TRBV6-1 and TRBJ1-4; maybe TRBD1 (6 bases). Germline V gives CDR1 MNHNS, CDR2 SASEGT. V lost 8 bases, J lost 1 base, and 14 bases lay in between. CDR3 length: 15 residues. CDR3 DNA: TGTGCCAGCGGCAGGGGTATCCTAACTAATGAAAAACTGTTTTTT. Encoded protein: CASGRGILTNEKLFF.

This clonotype was picked up many times. The J gene is TRBJ2-1, the V gene TRBV29-1; 10 nucleotides line up with TRBD2. J lost 4 bases, V lost 3 bases, and 9 bases had no gene match. Germline CDR1 is SQVTM and CDR2 is ANQGSEA. The CDR3 sequence is 16 residues long. The CDR3 loop reads CSVEVGLARLYNEQFF. The DNA for the CDR3 is TGCAGCGTTGAGGTGGGACTAGCGCGACTTTACAATGAGCAGTTCTTC.

This sequence joins TRBV20-1 and TRBJ1-2; a weak D match, TRBD1 (5 bases). The CDR3 loop spans 11 amino acids. V was cut by 6 bases and J by 8 bases, with 13 bases left in between. Germline-derived CDR1 and CDR2 are DFQATT and SNEGSKA (reference sequence). The CDR3: CSARRGRGYTF. DNA of the CDR3: TGCAGTGCCCGCCGGGGCCGCGGCTACACCTTC.

This clonotype was counted only a few times. J is TRBJ2-5 and V is TRBV4-2; no definite D call. Trimming cost V 0 bases and J 1 base, with 6 bases left between them. Germline CDR1 reads LGHNA; CDR2 reads YNFKEQ. The CDR3 runs to 14 residues. The DNA of the CDR3 is TGTGCCAGCAGCCAAGAAATATCCCAAGAGACCCAGTACTTC. This sequence encodes CASSQEISQETQYF.

The chain joins TRBV9 to TRBJ2-2, with TRBD1 as a possible D gene (5 bases). Germline-derived CDR1 and CDR2 are SGDLS and YYNGEE. Trimming left V 0 bases short and J 5 bases short, with 17 bases between. The CDR3 covers 17 residues. The CDR3 sequence is CASSVASYPTATGELFF. The CDR3 nucleotides are TGTGCCAGCAGCGTAGCGAGCTACCCGACAGCGACCGGGGAGCTGTTTTTT.

Many counts were recorded for this clonotype. The chain couples TRBV12-3 or TRBV12-4 to TRBJ2-3, with 8 bases aligning to TRBD2. CDR3 size: 15 residues. With V trimmed by 6 bases and J by 4 bases, 9 bases remained unmatched. The CDR3 nucleotides are TGTGCCAGCAGCCCCGGGACTAGTATGGCAGATACGCAGTATTTT. This encodes CASSPGTSMADTQYF.

This clonotype was seen only a few times. The J gene is TRBJ2-1, the V gene TRBV12-3 or TRBV12-4; 8 nucleotides align to TRBD2. Trimming took 0 bases from V and 9 from J; bases not matched to a gene: 7. The CDR3 runs 15 residues. The CDR3 DNA is TGTGCCAGCAGTTTAGCGGCCAGGGCGGGAGGTGAGCAGTTCTTC. This translates into CASSLAARAGGEQFF.

This clonotype showed up just a few times. The CDR3 DNA follows: TGCAGTGCTAGAGCTCCGGGACAGTCGCTGGGCCATGAGCAGTTCTTC. Residues: CSARAPGQSLGHEQFF. The rearrangement joins TRBV20-1 to TRBJ2-1; 7 bases map to TRBD1. The CDR3 is 16 residues long. Germline trimming cut 1 base from V and 8 bases from J; bases unmatched to any gene: 14. Germline-derived CDR1 and CDR2 are DFQATT and SNEGSKA (reference sequence).

This clonotype occurred a few times. The chain combines TRBV7-6 with TRBJ2-1; 7 bases fit TRBD1. This CDR3 is built from 16 residues. The junction had 12 bases not matched to a gene; V was cut back by 4 bases and J by 6 bases. Germline CDR1 SGHVS, CDR2 FNYEAQ. DNA of the CDR3: TGTGCCAGCAGCTCCCCGGGACAGCAGAAAGGCAATGAGCAGTTCTTC. This encodes CASSSPGQQKGNEQFF.